These 2 T cell receptor beta chains were all obtained from the same sample, sequenced in a study of PD-1 blockade in classical Hodgkin lymphoma. The repertoire was sequenced with immunoSEQ multiplex PCR; TCRdb's copy has only in-frame clones and lacks some. The table records roughly 100,000 clones, approximately 89% of them present only once. Stated time point: cycle 4 day 1 (C4D1), after less than 7 weeks of nivolumab. Every patient relapsed after autologous stem cell transplantation, and brentuximab vedotin exposure varied. The source was peripheral blood mononuclear cells (PBMCs), collected before the fourth cycle of nivolumab. All receptors come from a human donor with classical Hodgkin lymphoma.

The J gene is TRBJ1-2, the V gene TRBV5-8; the D gene is possibly TRBD1 (6 bases). In germline, CDR1 is SGHTS, CDR2 YDEGEE. This CDR3 has 14 amino acids. V was shortened by 2 bases and J by 4 bases, with 12 bases between the two germline ends. CDR3 nucleotide sequence: TGTGCCAGCAGCTTATCAGGGGAAACCTATGGCTACACCTTC. Translation gives CASSLSGETYGYTF. Full variable domain (rest looked up from reference TRBV5-8 and TRBJ1-2): EAGVTQSPTHLIKTRGQQATLRCSPISGHTSVYWYQQALGLGLQFLLWYDEGEERNRGNFPPRFSGRQFPNYSSELNVNALELEDSALYLCASSLSGETYGYTFGSGTRLTVV.

This clone has a single count. CDR3 protein: CASRKVLDSSSNQPQHF. In DNA form, the CDR3 reads TGTGCCAGCAGGAAAGTCCTCGACAGCTCTAGCAATCAGCCCCAGCATTTT. The chain has TRBV2 and TRBJ1-5; D may be TRBD1 (5 bases). The CDR3 has 17 residues. CDR1 is SNHLY and CDR2 is FYNNEI in the germline V gene. The germline V and J ends were trimmed by 6 bases and 0 bases, with 18 bases remaining between them.